The 11 T cell receptor beta chains listed next were all sequenced from one sample in a study of shared clonotypes between healthy human individuals (dated by TCRdb to 2020 to 2022). The library was built by means of the immunoSEQ multiplex PCR assay. What TCRdb holds here is the immuneACCESS table cut down to in-frame rearrangements. Part of the clones is not present; checked against another copy, under half of the missing clones reflect an unresolved V gene, and the others are unexplained. The sample has more than 400,000 clones on record, 90% to 97% of them singletons. The ten most abundant clones make up approximately 0.06% of the sample. The sample consisted of naive CD4+ T cells sorted from blood. The meaning of the sample's cell subset or site label: CD45RA+ positively selected. The receptors shown here come from a woman aged 30 to 39 in good health.

In this sample, this clone turned up a few times. The chain uses TRBV28 and TRBJ2-7, with 11 bases aligning to TRBD2. This CDR3 spans 14 amino acids. The junction had 12 bases not matched to a gene; V was cut back by 10 bases and J by 7 bases. The germline CDR1 and CDR2 sequences are MDHEN and SYDVKM. The CDR3 reads CAIQGTSGSGEQYF. CDR3 in DNA: TGTGCCATCCAGGGAACTAGCGGGAGCGGTGAGCAGTACTTC.

The chain carries TRBV28 and TRBJ1-1; D unclear. The length of the CDR3 is 13 residues. Between the trimmed V and J ends, which lost 3 bases and 1 base, there was a span of 6 bases. Germline V gene lookup returns CDR1 MDHEN and CDR2 SYDVKM. DNA for the CDR3: TGTGCCAGCAGTTTGACAACGAACACTGAAGCTTTCTTT. This gives the protein CASSLTTNTEAFF.

Turning to this clone: Other DNA sequences of this sample code for an identical CDR3. The J gene is TRBJ1-1, the V gene TRBV18; D is ambiguous. Germline loops: CDR1 KGHSH, CDR2 LQKENI. With 3 bases removed from V and 5 bases from J, the gap between germline ends came to 4 bases. CDR3 length: 11 residues. The CDR3 spells CASSPGTEAFF. DNA of the CDR3: TGTGCCAGCTCACCCGGAACTGAAGCTTTCTTT.

This clone came up once. The genes are TRBV7-9 and TRBJ1-4; D is undetermined. Germline lookup yields CDR1 SEHNR and CDR2 FQNEAQ (reference sequence). V was cut by 2 bases and J by 8 bases, with 15 bases left in between. The CDR3 totals 15 residues. CDR3 sequence (DNA): TGTGCCAGCAGCTTACCGGATTCAGCCTACGAAAAACTGTTTTTT. Encoded protein: CASSLPDSAYEKLFF.

V usage is TRBV28 and J usage is TRBJ2-7; 8 nucleotides agree with TRBD1. The J segment lost 2 bases and the V segment lost 9 bases, leaving 9 bases of the junction unmatched. Germline V gives CDR1 MDHEN, CDR2 SYDVKM. CDR3 length equals 14 residues. CDR3 region: CASSLGQGTYEQYF. The CDR3 DNA reads as TGTGCCAGTTCGCTAGGACAGGGAACCTACGAGCAGTACTTC. Full variable domain (remainder filled in from reference TRBV28 and TRBJ2-7): DVKVTQSSRYLVKRTGEKVFLECVQDMDHENMFWYRQDPGLGLRLIYFSYDVKMKEKGDIPEGYSVSREKKERFSLILESASTNQTSMYLCASSLGQGTYEQYFGPGTRLTVT.

V gene TRBV18 combines with J gene TRBJ1-1, with D uncertain. The CDR3 extends over 12 amino acids. The germline V gene encodes CDR1 KGHSH and CDR2 LQKENI. Trimming cost V 6 bases and J 4 bases, with 9 bases left between them. The CDR3 DNA sequence: TGTGCCAGCTCCGACCTTGGCACTGAAGCTTTCTTT. Its protein product is CASSDLGTEAFF.

The chain links TRBV2 to TRBJ1-2, with 9 bases lining up with TRBD1. The junction had 2 bases not matched to a gene; V was cut back by 7 bases and J by 2 bases. Germline assignment: CDR1 SNHLY and CDR2 FYNNEI. The CDR3 runs 13 residues. The CDR3 spells CASTGTGNYGYTF. CDR3 nucleotide sequence: TGTGCCAGCACCGGGACAGGGAACTATGGCTACACCTTC.

The chain combines TRBV18 with TRBJ2-7; 8 nucleotides line up with TRBD1. CDR1 and CDR2 from the germline V gene are KGHSH and LQKENI. The CDR3 covers 17 residues. V trimming: 3 bases; J trimming: 5 bases; junction bases outside the gene matches: 15. The CDR3 here is CASSPPAGQGMPDEQYF. In DNA form, the CDR3 reads TGTGCCAGCTCACCCCCTGCTGGACAGGGTATGCCGGACGAGCAGTACTTC.

The chain employs TRBV28 and TRBJ2-7, with TRBD1 matching over 7 bases. Unmatched junction bases numbered 8, after V lost 7 bases and J lost 2 bases. Germline V gives CDR1 MDHEN, CDR2 SYDVKM. The CDR3 is made up of 14 amino acids. The CDR3: CASTYRQGAYEQYF. The CDR3 DNA is TGTGCCAGCACCTACAGACAGGGAGCCTACGAGCAGTACTTC.

The rearrangement uses TRBV6-4 and TRBJ1-5; D is perhaps TRBD1 (6 bases). The CDR3 runs to 15 residues. The V end was cut by 5 bases, the J end by 6 bases, with 17 bases between. Germline V gene data show CDR1 as MRHNA and CDR2 as SNTAGT. CDR3: CASSLDGGLGQPQHF. The CDR3 region has the DNA TGTGCCAGCAGTTTGGATGGGGGGCTTGGTCAGCCCCAGCATTTT.

This sequence joins TRBV4-1 and TRBJ2-4; D is ambiguous. Trimming stripped 0 bases from V and 0 bases from J, with 9 bases between. CDR1 and CDR2 (germline): MGHRA, YSYEKL. The CDR3 is 16 residues long. The DNA for the CDR3 is TGCGCCAGCAGCCAAGATTGTGGGGAAGCCAAAAACATTCAGTACTTC. Translating it yields CASSQDCGEAKNIQYF.